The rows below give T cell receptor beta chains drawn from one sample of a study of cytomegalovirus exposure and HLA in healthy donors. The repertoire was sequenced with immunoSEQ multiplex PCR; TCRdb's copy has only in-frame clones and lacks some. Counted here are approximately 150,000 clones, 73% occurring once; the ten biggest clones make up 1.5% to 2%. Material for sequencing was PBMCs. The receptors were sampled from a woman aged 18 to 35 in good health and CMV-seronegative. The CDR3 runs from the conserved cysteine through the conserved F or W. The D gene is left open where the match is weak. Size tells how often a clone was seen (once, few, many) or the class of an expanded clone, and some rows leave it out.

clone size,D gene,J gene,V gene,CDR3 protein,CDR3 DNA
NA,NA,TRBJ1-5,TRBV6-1,CASIPQGTRPQHF,TGTGCCAGCATTCCTCAGGGGACGAGGCCCCAGCATTTT
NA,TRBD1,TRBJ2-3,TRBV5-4,CASSFWDRGTDTQYF,TGTGCCAGCAGCTTTTGGGACAGGGGCACAGATACGCAGTATTTT
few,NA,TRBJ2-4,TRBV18,CASTGYLAKNIQYF,TGTGCCAGCACAGGATATCTAGCCAAAAACATTCAGTACTTC
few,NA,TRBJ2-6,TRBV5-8,CASSPGHLLIGANVLTF,TGTGCCAGCAGCCCGGGACACCTCCTGATCGGGGCCAACGTCCTGACTTTC
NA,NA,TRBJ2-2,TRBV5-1,CASSLVGANTGELFF,TGCGCCAGCAGCTTGGTAGGAGCGAACACCGGGGAGCTGTTTTTT
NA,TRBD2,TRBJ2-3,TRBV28,CASSSAGLEGTDTQYF,TGTGCCAGCAGCTCGGCCGGACTAGAAGGCACAGATACGCAGTATTTT
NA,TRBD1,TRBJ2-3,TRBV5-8,CASSLTRQGLHRYAPPSQYF,TGTGCCAGCAGCTTGACGCGACAGGGGTTACACAGATACGCACCCCCATCGCAGTATTTT
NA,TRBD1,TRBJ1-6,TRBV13,CASSFRGQGISPLHF,TGTGCCAGCAGCTTTCGGGGACAGGGGATTTCACCCCTCCACTTT
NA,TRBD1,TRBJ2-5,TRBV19,CASRGQGIETQYF,TGTGCCAGTAGGGGACAGGGCATAGAGACCCAGTACTTC
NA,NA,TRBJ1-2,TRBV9,CASSVAGRGTYGYTF,TGTGCCAGCAGCGTAGCTGGCAGGGGAACCTATGGCTACACCTTC
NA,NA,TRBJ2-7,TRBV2,CASSRQLSYEQYF,TGTGCCAGCAGTCGACAGCTATCCTACGAGCAGTACTTC
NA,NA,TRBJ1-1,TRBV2,CASSETQRGTEAFF,TGTGCCAGCAGTGAAACCCAACGCGGGACTGAAGCTTTCTTT
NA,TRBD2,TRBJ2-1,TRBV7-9,CASSLSGGGAGNEQFF,TGTGCCAGCAGCTTAAGCGGCGGGGGGGCAGGCAATGAGCAGTTCTTC
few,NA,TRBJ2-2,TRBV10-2,CASVGGPNTGELFF,TGCGCCAGCGTGGGGGGGCCGAACACCGGGGAGCTGTTTTTT
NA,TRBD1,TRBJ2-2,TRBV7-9,CASSPRTGLTGELFF,TGTGCCAGCAGCCCTCGGACAGGGTTGACCGGGGAGCTGTTTTTT
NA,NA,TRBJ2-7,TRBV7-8,CASSWRGGAYEQYF,TGTGCCAGCAGCTGGCGAGGGGGAGCCTACGAGCAGTACTTC
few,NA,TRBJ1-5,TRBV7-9,CASSLDGPRGNQPQHF,TGTGCCAGCAGCTTAGATGGACCTCGGGGAAATCAGCCCCAGCATTTT
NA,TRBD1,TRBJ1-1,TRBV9,CASSALSGGRTEAFF,TGTGCCAGCAGCGCCCTTTCAGGGGGCCGGACTGAAGCTTTCTTT
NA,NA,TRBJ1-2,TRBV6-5,CASSGLGGYNGYTF,TGTGCCAGCAGTGGTTTGGGGGGGTATAATGGCTACACCTTC
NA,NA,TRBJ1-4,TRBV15,CATSRDRRGEKLFF,TGTGCCACCAGCAGAGATCGTAGGGGAGAAAAACTGTTTTTT